This T cell receptor (beta chain) was observed in a study of blood T cell repertoires in COVID-19. The method was immunoSEQ multiplex PCR; TCRdb's version includes in-frame clones alone and lacks a portion of them. This table has some 150,000 clones, roughly 84% appearing once. This CDR3 region has 15 residues. Germline CDR1 is LGHNT and CDR2 is FRNRAP. Trimming removed 5 bases from V and 0 bases from J, with 11 bases in between. Sequenced material: peripheral blood. The chain is built from TRBV12-5 and TRBJ2-1; the D gene is possibly TRBD1 (6 bases). The clonotype was recovered from a woman aged 45-65 years with acute or convalescent COVID-19. CDR3 DNA: TGTGCTAGTGGTCTTGGACAGAGCTCCTACAATGAGCAGTTCTTC. Amino acid sequence: CASGLGQSSYNEQFF.